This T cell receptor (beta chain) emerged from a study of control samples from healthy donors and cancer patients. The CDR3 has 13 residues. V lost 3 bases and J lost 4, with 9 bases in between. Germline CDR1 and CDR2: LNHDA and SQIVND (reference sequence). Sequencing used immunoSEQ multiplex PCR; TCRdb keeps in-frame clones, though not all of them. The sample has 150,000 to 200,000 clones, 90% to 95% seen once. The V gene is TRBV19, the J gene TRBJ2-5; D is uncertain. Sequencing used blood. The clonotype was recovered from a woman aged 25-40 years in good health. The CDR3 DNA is TGTGCCAGTAGTATGTTGCTAGTAGAGACCCAGTACTTC. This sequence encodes CASSMLLVETQYF. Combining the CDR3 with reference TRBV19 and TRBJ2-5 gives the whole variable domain DGGITQSPKYLFRKEGQNVTLSCEQNLNHDAMYWYRQDPGQGLRLIYYSQIVNDFQKGDIAEGYSVSREKKESFPLTVTSAQKNPTAFYLCASSMLLVETQYFGPGTRLLVL.